These T cell receptor beta chains were read from a single sample in a study of control samples from healthy donors and cancer patients. Profiled with immunoSEQ multiplex PCR; TCRdb holds only in-frame clones, not every one. This sample has around 190,000 clones, with around 87% found just once. Sequencing was done on a sample of blood. These receptors all stem from a woman aged 45-65 years in good health. The CDR3 runs from the conserved cysteine through the conserved F or W. A D gene is named only where the DNA matches it firmly. Some rows have no size entry. The others give once, few or many, or a class for an expanded clone.

j_gene	abundance	v_gene	len	d_gene	CDR3aa	CDR3nt
TRBJ1-1	.	TRBV28	17	.	CASSTNRAAEANTEAFF	TGTGCCAGCAGCACTAATCGGGCAGCCGAAGCAAACACTGAAGCTTTCTTT
TRBJ2-7	.	TRBV7-9	15	.	CASSLDLGQSSEQYF	TGTGCCAGCAGCTTAGACCTTGGACAGAGTAGCGAGCAGTACTTC
TRBJ1-4	.	TRBV9	17	TRBD1	CASSVGQGRATNEKLFF	TGTGCCAGCAGCGTAGGACAGGGGCGGGCAACTAATGAAAAACTGTTTTTT
TRBJ1-3	.	TRBV5-5	18	.	CASSESGTAARAGNTIYF	TGTGCCAGCAGCGAATCCGGGACCGCGGCTCGAGCTGGAAACACCATATATTTT
TRBJ2-3	.	TRBV9	13	.	CASSAQGGDTQYF	TGTGCCAGCAGCGCCCAGGGGGGGGATACGCAGTATTTT
TRBJ2-6	.	TRBV24-1	15	.	CATSDRFAGANVLTF	TGTGCCACCAGTGATAGGTTCGCCGGGGCCAACGTCCTGACTTTC
TRBJ1-5	.	TRBV6-2/TRBV6-3	16	.	CASSDRYRRGNQPQHF	TGTGCCAGCAGCGATCGGTACAGGCGGGGAAATCAGCCCCAGCATTTT
TRBJ2-2	few	TRBV7-2	15	TRBD2	CASSRGGSVTGELFF	TGTGCCAGCAGCCGCGGGGGGTCGGTCACCGGGGAGCTGTTTTTT
TRBJ1-5	.	TRBV6-5	14	.	CASSLTVSTQPQHF	TGTGCCAGCAGCCTGACAGTCTCTACGCAGCCCCAGCATTTT
TRBJ2-7	.	TRBV24-1	13	.	CATSGDTTYEQYF	TGTGCCACCAGTGGTGACACCACCTACGAGCAGTACTTC
TRBJ1-6	few	TRBV9	15	.	CASSPRTGHNSPLHF	TGTGCCAGCAGCCCCAGGACCGGACATAATTCACCCCTCCACTTT
TRBJ2-5	.	TRBV28	17	.	CASSLTGLRAVGETQYF	TGTGCCAGCAGTTTAACGGGACTGCGAGCTGTAGGGGAGACCCAGTACTTC
TRBJ2-2	.	TRBV11-3	14	.	CASSLTGNTGELFF	TGTGCCAGCAGCTTAACAGGGAACACCGGGGAGCTGTTTTTT
TRBJ1-1	.	TRBV23-1	18	TRBD1	CASSQAGSKDRDNTEAFF	TGCGCCAGCAGTCAAGCGGGGTCTAAAGACAGGGACAACACTGAAGCTTTCTTT
TRBJ2-3	.	TRBV7-2	14	.	CASSLQGSRDTQYF	TGTGCCAGCAGCTTACAGGGATCTAGAGATACGCAGTATTTT
TRBJ2-7	.	TRBV5-5	14	.	CASSLEGPVYEQYF	TGTGCCAGCAGCTTGGAAGGGCCGGTATACGAGCAGTACTTC
TRBJ1-6	.	TRBV5-1	15	TRBD1	CASSLQGSGNSPLHF	TGCGCCAGCAGCTTACAGGGGAGCGGTAATTCACCCCTCCACTTT
TRBJ2-3	.	TRBV2	13	.	CASGEGSTDTQYF	TGTGCCAGCGGGGAAGGAAGCACAGATACGCAGTATTTT
TRBJ2-3	medium-sized	TRBV7-8	14	.	CASSRTAITDTQYF	TGTGCCAGCAGCCGAACCGCTATTACAGATACGCAGTATTTT
TRBJ2-1	.	TRBV15	13	.	CATSRGRENEQFF	TGTGCCACCAGCAGAGGTCGGGAGAATGAGCAGTTCTTC
TRBJ1-1	.	TRBV2	12	.	CASSEYGTEAFF	TGTGCCAGCAGTGAATATGGAACTGAAGCTTTCTTT
TRBJ1-2	.	TRBV7-8	12	.	CASSSGQSLYTF	TGTGCCAGCAGCTCAGGACAGTCACTCTACACCTTC
TRBJ1-4	.	TRBV2	16	TRBD1	CASRDRDQEGLEKLFF	TGTGCCAGCAGGGACAGGGACCAAGAGGGGCTTGAAAAACTGTTTTTT
TRBJ2-3	.	TRBV7-3	16	TRBD2	CASSFRPSGGTDTQYF	TGTGCCAGCAGCTTCCGGCCTAGCGGGGGAACAGATACGCAGTATTTT
TRBJ2-7	.	TRBV4-3	16	.	CASSLQVGKSSYEQYF	TGCGCCAGCAGCCTGCAGGTGGGGAAGAGCTCCTACGAGCAGTACTTC
TRBJ2-1	.	TRBV20-1	11	TRBD1	CRAGQGGEQFF	TGCAGGGCAGGACAGGGCGGTGAGCAGTTCTTC
TRBJ2-1	.	TRBV11-2	17	.	CASSLGPTRAGSNGQFF	TGTGCCAGCAGCTTAGGCCCAACGCGGGCTGGGAGCAATGGGCAGTTCTTC
TRBJ1-5	.	TRBV4-1	14	.	CASSQNDLGQPQHF	TGCGCCAGCAGCCAAAACGACTTGGGACAGCCCCAGCATTTT
TRBJ2-3	.	TRBV6-2/TRBV6-3	19	.	CASSGTKASSPRATDTQYF	TGTGCCAGCAGCGGAACCAAGGCCTCCAGTCCCCGGGCCACAGATACGCAGTATTTT
TRBJ1-2	.	TRBV6-2/TRBV6-3	13	.	CASSFPEDYGYTF	TGTGCCAGCAGTTTCCCAGAGGACTATGGCTACACCTTC
TRBJ2-2	.	TRBV5-4	13	.	CASSFSVTPELFF	TGTGCCAGCAGCTTCAGTGTGACCCCGGAGCTGTTTTTT
TRBJ1-1	.	TRBV29-1	13	TRBD1	CSAGQGGNTEAFF	TGCAGCGCTGGACAGGGAGGGAACACTGAAGCTTTCTTT
TRBJ2-7	.	TRBV18	13	.	CASSTGLLYEQYF	TGTGCCAGCTCAACGGGGTTGCTATACGAGCAGTACTTC
TRBJ1-2	.	TRBV27	14	.	CASSLSAAYYGYTF	TGTGCCAGCAGTTTATCTGCAGCCTACTATGGCTACACCTTC
TRBJ1-4	.	TRBV4-3	15	.	CASSQDGGRGEKLFF	TGCGCCAGCAGCCAAGACGGTGGTAGGGGTGAAAAACTGTTTTTT
TRBJ2-7	.	TRBV6-5	16	.	CASSYPNPGLVYEQYF	TGTGCCAGCAGTTACCCTAACCCGGGACTCGTCTACGAGCAGTACTTC
TRBJ2-7	.	TRBV3-1/TRBV3-2	12	.	CASSVLGDEQYF	TGTGCCAGCAGCGTCCTAGGGGACGAGCAGTACTTC
TRBJ2-2	.	TRBV6-2/TRBV6-3	14	.	CASIPGSNTGELFF	TGTGCCAGCATCCCCGGGTCAAACACCGGGGAGCTGTTTTTT
TRBJ2-2	.	TRBV30	13	.	CAWSRGGAGELFF	TGTGCCTGGAGTAGGGGGGGGGCGGGGGAGCTGTTTTTT
TRBJ1-3	.	TRBV19	12	.	CASAFGGNTIYF	TGTGCCAGTGCGTTTGGTGGAAACACCATATATTTT
TRBJ2-1	.	TRBV21-1	13	.	CAGRDRQGNEQFF	TGTGCCGGCCGGGACAGGCAGGGCAATGAGCAGTTCTTC
TRBJ1-3	.	TRBV9	17	.	CASSIRSGGSSGNTIYF	TGTGCCAGCAGCATCCGGTCGGGGGGGAGCTCTGGAAACACCATATATTTT
TRBJ1-5	.	TRBV10-3	12	.	CAISEQDQPQHF	TGTGCCATCAGCGAACAAGATCAGCCCCAGCATTTT
TRBJ1-1	.	TRBV11-3	12	.	CASSSGNTEAFF	TGTGCCAGCAGCTCAGGGAACACTGAAGCTTTCTTT
TRBJ1-6	.	TRBV28	13	.	CASSLGFDSPLHF	TGTGCCAGCAGTTTGGGGTTTGATTCACCCCTCCACTTT
TRBJ1-2	.	TRBV2	16	TRBD1	CASSEAYGTDDYGYTF	TGTGCCAGCAGTGAAGCATATGGGACAGATGACTATGGCTACACCTTC
TRBJ2-6	.	TRBV5-6	15	.	CASSFKSSGANVLTF	TGTGCCAGCAGCTTTAAGTCCTCTGGGGCCAACGTCCTGACTTTC
TRBJ1-2	.	TRBV5-1	13	.	CASSLEGREGYTF	TGCGCCAGCAGCTTGGAGGGTAGGGAGGGCTACACCTTC
TRBJ1-1	.	TRBV7-3	14	.	CASSSTGVRTEAFF	TGTGCCAGCAGCTCTACGGGGGTGCGAACTGAAGCTTTCTTT
TRBJ1-1	.	TRBV7-9	12	.	CASSIQNTEAFF	TGTGCCAGCAGCATACAAAACACTGAAGCTTTCTTT
TRBJ1-5	.	TRBV7-8	17	TRBD1	CASSLAIQDRGNQPQHF	TGTGCCAGCAGCTTAGCGATTCAGGACAGGGGCAATCAGCCCCAGCATTTT
TRBJ1-1	.	TRBV6-6	12	.	CASSYPYTEAFF	TGTGCCAGCAGTTACCCCTACACTGAAGCTTTCTTT
TRBJ1-2	.	TRBV27	13	.	CASSLEGFYGYTF	TGTGCCAGCAGTTTGGAGGGCTTCTATGGCTACACCTTC
TRBJ2-7	.	TRBV9	17	TRBD2	CASHSVGSSGKTYEQYF	TGTGCCAGCCACTCGGTGGGAAGTAGCGGGAAGACCTACGAGCAGTACTTC
TRBJ1-1	.	TRBV11-1	13	.	CASSFAGVGEAFF	TGTGCCAGCAGCTTTGCAGGGGTGGGTGAAGCTTTCTTT